This T cell receptor (beta chain) was sequenced for a study of cytomegalovirus exposure and HLA in healthy donors. The germline V gene encodes CDR1 MNHEY and CDR2 SVGAGI. V dropped 0 bases and J dropped 8 bases, with 10 bases sitting between them. The CDR3 has 13 amino acids. Regarding the study as a whole: In a later analysis, TCR beta V- and J-gene trimming showed a link to a missense DCLRE1C variant.

This clone was seen just once. What it binds is unknown. Primers included in the PCR were 60 Vbeta and 13 Jbeta primers. Profiled with immunoSEQ multiplex PCR; TCRdb holds only in-frame clones, not every one. The sample lists some 92,000 clones, approximately 79% seen once, with approximately 2.6% in the top ten. V gene TRBV6-5 combines with J gene TRBJ1-2, with unresolved D. Sequenced input: PBMCs. The sequence was obtained from a man aged 25-45 years in good health and CMV-seronegative. The CDR3 region is CASSYSGPGGYTF. CDR3 in DNA: TGTGCCAGCAGTTACTCTGGCCCCGGGGGCTACACCTTC.